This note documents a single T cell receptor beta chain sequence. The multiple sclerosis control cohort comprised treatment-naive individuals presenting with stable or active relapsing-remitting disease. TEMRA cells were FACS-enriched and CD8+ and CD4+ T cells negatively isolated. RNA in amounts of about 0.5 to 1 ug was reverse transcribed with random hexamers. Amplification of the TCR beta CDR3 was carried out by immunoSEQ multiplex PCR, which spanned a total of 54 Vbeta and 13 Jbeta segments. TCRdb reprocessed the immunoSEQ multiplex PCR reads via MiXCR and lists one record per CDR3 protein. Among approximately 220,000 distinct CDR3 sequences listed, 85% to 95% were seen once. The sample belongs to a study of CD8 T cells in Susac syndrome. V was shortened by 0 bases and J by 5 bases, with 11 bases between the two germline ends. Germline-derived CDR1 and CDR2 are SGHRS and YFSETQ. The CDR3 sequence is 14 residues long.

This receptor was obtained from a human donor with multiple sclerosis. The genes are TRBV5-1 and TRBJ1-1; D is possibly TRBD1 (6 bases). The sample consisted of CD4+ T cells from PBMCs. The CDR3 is CASSLAGEGTEAFF. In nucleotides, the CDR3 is TGCGCCAGCAGCTTGGCAGGGGAAGGGACTGAAGCTTTCTTT. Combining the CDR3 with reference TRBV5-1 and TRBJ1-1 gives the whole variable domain KAGVTQTPRYLIKTRGQQVTLSCSPISGHRSVSWYQQTPGQGLQFLFEYFSETQRNKGNFPGRFSGRQFSNSRSEMNVSTLELGDSALYLCASSLAGEGTEAFFGQGTRLTVV.